Below are 3 T cell receptor beta chains sequenced from a single sample in a study of cytomegalovirus exposure and HLA in healthy donors. The PCR had 60 Vbeta and 13 Jbeta primers. Method: immunoSEQ multiplex PCR; TCRdb's copy keeps in-frame clones and lacks some. This repertoire includes approximately 77,000 clones. Sequencing was done on a sample of PBMCs. These receptors were taken from a man aged 30 to 45 in good health and CMV-seronegative.

V usage is TRBV5-1 and J usage is TRBJ2-7, with no clear D. The CDR3 has 15 amino acids. Germline V gene sequence: CDR1 SGHRS, CDR2 YFSETQ. V was pared by 0 bases and J by 2 bases, with 12 bases between. CDR3 coding DNA: TGCGCCAGCAGCTTGGGGGCAGGCGCCACCTACGAGCAGTACTTC. Protein sequence: CASSLGAGATYEQYF.

The rearrangement joins TRBV5-1 to TRBJ2-2; TRBD1 matches 8 bases. Germline CDR1 and CDR2: SGHRS and YFSETQ. The ends lost 7 bases at V and 0 bases at J; junction bases unmatched: 5. CDR3 length equals 15 residues. Written as DNA, the CDR3 is TGCGCCAGCCGTCGGGGACAGGCGAACACCGGGGAGCTGTTTTTT. This gives the protein CASRRGQANTGELFF.

The rearrangement links TRBV29-1 to TRBJ1-2; 7 bases align to TRBD1. The ends lost 3 bases at V and 5 bases at J; junction bases unmatched: 3. The CDR3 has 12 amino acids. Germline CDR1 reads SQVTM; CDR2 reads ANQGSEA. The CDR3 region is CSVDPTGYGYTF. CDR3 in DNA: TGCAGCGTTGACCCGACAGGGTATGGCTACACCTTC.